What follows describes a single T cell receptor (beta chain). What it binds is not known. The data are from a study of cytomegalovirus exposure and HLA in healthy donors. Study-level points and caveats: In a later analysis, most CMV-associated TCR beta chains appeared HLA-restricted.

CDR1 is LNHDA, CDR2 SQIVND, per germline (reference sequence). The CDR3 length is 15 residues. Trimming removed 1 base at V and 2 bases at J, with 11 bases between. The PCR employed 60 Vbeta primers together with 13 Jbeta primers. The protocol was immunoSEQ multiplex PCR, while the TCRdb copy is restricted to in-frame clones and leaves out a portion. The sample shows just over 200,000 clones, approximately 70% of them seen only once. V gene TRBV19 combines with J gene TRBJ1-1; tentative D call: TRBD1 (5 bases). The sequencing sample was made of PBMCs. The TCR comes from a man aged 35 to 55 in good health and CMV-seropositive. The DNA of the CDR3 is TGTGCCAGTAGTATAGGTACAGGAAGAAACACTGAAGCTTTCTTT. Its translation: CASSIGTGRNTEAFF.